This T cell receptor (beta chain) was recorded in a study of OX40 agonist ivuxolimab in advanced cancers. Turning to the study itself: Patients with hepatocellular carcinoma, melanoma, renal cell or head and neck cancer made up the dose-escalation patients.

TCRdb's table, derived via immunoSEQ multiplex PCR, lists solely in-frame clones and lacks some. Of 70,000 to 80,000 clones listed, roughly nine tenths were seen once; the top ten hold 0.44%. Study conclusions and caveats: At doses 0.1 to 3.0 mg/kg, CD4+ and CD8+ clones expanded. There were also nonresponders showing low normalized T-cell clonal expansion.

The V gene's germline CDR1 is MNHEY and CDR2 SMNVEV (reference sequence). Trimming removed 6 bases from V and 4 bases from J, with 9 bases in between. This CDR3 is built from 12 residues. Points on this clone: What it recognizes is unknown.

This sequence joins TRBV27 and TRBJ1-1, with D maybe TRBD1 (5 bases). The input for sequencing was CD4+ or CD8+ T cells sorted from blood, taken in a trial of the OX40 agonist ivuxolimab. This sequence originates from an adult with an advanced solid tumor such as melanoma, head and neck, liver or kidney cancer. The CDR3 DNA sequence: TGTGCCAGCAGAAGGGGCGGCACTGAAGCTTTCTTT. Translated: CASRRGGTEAFF.